One T cell receptor beta chain is described in this entry. Its target is unknown. The data belong to a study of CXCR3-negative and CXCR3-positive naive CD8 T cells. Triplicate sorts of 300,000 cells per CD8+ subset. Naive CD8+ T cells had a CD45RO-CCR7+CD27+CD95- phenotype. The TRB libraries of cDNA were built by UMI-labeled 5' RACE. TCRdb derives one entry per CDR3 protein from the 5' RACE reads, leaving out DNA. Its clone listing holds over 100,000 distinct CDR3 sequences. Findings and limits, study-wide: TRB CDR3 properties served as the basis for inferring TCR strength, and surface CD5 was comparable between naive subsets.

Germline V gene lookup returns CDR1 DFQATT and CDR2 SNEGSKA (reference sequence). CDR3 length equals 13 residues. The sequence derives from a human donor in good health. Some clones in this sample may be carry-over from other donors' samples. The chain has TRBV20-1 and TRBJ1-5; TCRdb's D call, TRBD1, is unchecked because there is no DNA. Source material: naive CXCR3- CD8+ T cells from blood. This sample's subset: CD45RO-CCR7+CD27+CD95- naive CD8+ T cells lacking CXCR3 (TNR3-). This chain's CDR3 is CSAIQGGRGPQHF.